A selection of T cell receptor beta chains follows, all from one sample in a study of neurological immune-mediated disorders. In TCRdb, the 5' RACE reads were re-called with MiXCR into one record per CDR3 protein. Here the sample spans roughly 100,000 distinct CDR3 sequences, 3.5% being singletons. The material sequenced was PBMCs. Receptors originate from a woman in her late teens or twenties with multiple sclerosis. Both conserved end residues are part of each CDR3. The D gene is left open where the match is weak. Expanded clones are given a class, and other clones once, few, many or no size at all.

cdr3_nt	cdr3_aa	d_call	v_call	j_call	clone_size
TGCGCCAGCAGCTCCCGGGGAGACCTGAACACTGAAGCTTTCTTT	CASSSRGDLNTEAFF	NA	TRBV5-1	TRBJ1-1	few
TGCGCCAGCAGCCTACTCCCTTATAGCAATCAGCCCCAGCATTTT	CASSLLPYSNQPQHF	NA	TRBV5-1	TRBJ1-5	many
TGTGCCAGCAGCCAAGCGGGTATAGCGAACACCGGGGAGCTGTTTTTT	CASSQAGIANTGELFF	NA	TRBV3-1	TRBJ2-2	few
TGTGCCAGCAGTGGGCAGGGAAGACGCACTGAAGCTTTCTTT	CASSGQGRRTEAFF	NA	TRBV14	TRBJ1-1	NA
TGCGCCAGCAGCTTAACGGGGTCCACCGTAGAGACCCAGTACTTC	CASSLTGSTVETQYF	NA	TRBV5-1	TRBJ2-5	many
TGCAGTGCTAGAGATCTAGAGTCCTACGAGCAGTACTTC	CSARDLESYEQYF	NA	TRBV20-1	TRBJ2-7	many
TGTGCCACCAGCAGTATGACAGCTAACTATGGCTACACCTTC	CATSSMTANYGYTF	NA	TRBV15	TRBJ1-2	many
TGTGCCATCAGTGAGTGGACAGGGTTAGACTCACCCCTCCACTTT	CAISEWTGLDSPLHF	TRBD1	TRBV10-3	TRBJ1-6	few
TGCGCCATTCGAAGGGACACCGGGGAGCTGTTTTTT	CAIRRDTGELFF	NA	TRBV10-2	TRBJ2-2	many
TGCAGTGCTCATAATAGCGGGGGGGGCACAGATACGCAGTATTTT	CSAHNSGGGTDTQYF	TRBD2	TRBV20-1	TRBJ2-3	many
TGCGCCAGCACGGTCGGCCAGGGGGTAACTAATGAAAAACTGTTTTTT	CASTVGQGVTNEKLFF	TRBD1	TRBV5-1	TRBJ1-4	many
TGCAGTGCTAGAGTACAGGGATGGAATTCACCCCTCCACTTT	CSARVQGWNSPLHF	NA	TRBV20-1	TRBJ1-6	many
TGTGCCAGCAGTCCAACCGAGGCTAGCCAAAAGGGGTTCTTC	CASSPTEASQKGFF	NA	TRBV6-1	TRBJ2-1	many
TGTGCCAGTACCAAGTTGGGGGGACACCCGAACACTGAAGCTTTCTTT	CASTKLGGHPNTEAFF	NA	TRBV19	TRBJ1-1	many
TGTGCCAGCAGCTTAGTGGGGGCAGGGGACACTGAAGCTTTCTTT	CASSLVGAGDTEAFF	NA	TRBV7-9	TRBJ1-1	many
TGTGCCAGCAGCCAGGGACAGTTCACTGAAGCTTTCTTT	CASSQGQFTEAFF	TRBD1	TRBV11-2	TRBJ1-1	many
TGTGCCAGCAGTTACTTTTCGGGGGCCCCCCAATACAATGAGCAGTTCTTC	CASSYFSGAPQYNEQFF	NA	TRBV6-6	TRBJ2-1	many
TGCGCCAGCAGCTTGGAGGTCGGGGGGGGCAATGAGCAGTTCTTC	CASSLEVGGGNEQFF	TRBD2	TRBV5-1	TRBJ2-1	many
TGTGCCAGCAGTTACCTGGGAGTCGTGGAGACCCAGTACTTC	CASSYLGVVETQYF	NA	TRBV6-5	TRBJ2-5	many
TGCGCCAGCAGCTTCGGCGGGGGGGCCTTAGACACCGGGGAGCTGTTTTTT	CASSFGGGALDTGELFF	TRBD2	TRBV5-1	TRBJ2-2	many
TGTGCCACCAGCAGAGATCTGAGGGGGCTTACCAAAAACATTCAGTACTTC	CATSRDLRGLTKNIQYF	TRBD1	TRBV15	TRBJ2-4	many
TGCGCCAGCGCCTCTCGGGTGATGAACACTGAAGCTTTCTTT	CASASRVMNTEAFF	NA	TRBV5-1	TRBJ1-1	NA
TGTGCCAGCAGCTTAGAAGTCCTGGACAGCTCCTACGAGCAGTACTTC	CASSLEVLDSSYEQYF	NA	TRBV7-6	TRBJ2-7	few
TGCGCCAGCAGCGCTCTGCAGGGAAGAAACTATGGCTACACCTTC	CASSALQGRNYGYTF	NA	TRBV5-1	TRBJ1-2	few
TGTGCCAGCATCGGGAGCTCCTATAATTCACCCCTCCACTTT	CASIGSSYNSPLHF	NA	TRBV12-3/TRBV12-4	TRBJ1-6	many
TGCGCCAGCAGCTTGGGTCAGGGGGCAATGAGTGGAACAGATACGCAGTATTTT	CASSLGQGAMSGTDTQYF	TRBD1	TRBV5-1	TRBJ2-3	few
TGTGCCAGCAGCTTAGGATCAGACAATGGCTACACCTTC	CASSLGSDNGYTF	NA	TRBV7-6	TRBJ1-2	many
TGTGCCAGCAGTTACTCGATCGGACTTGGGGCAGATACGCAGTATTTT	CASSYSIGLGADTQYF	NA	TRBV6-6	TRBJ2-3	many
TGTGCCAGCAGCCAGCGGGGGACAATCCAAGAGACCCAGTACTTC	CASSQRGTIQETQYF	NA	TRBV14	TRBJ2-5	many
TGCAGTGCTGGGGACAGTGTCGATGAAAAACTGTTTTTT	CSAGDSVDEKLFF	TRBD1	TRBV20-1	TRBJ1-4	many
TGCAGTGCGAGAGGGACTAGCGGGGACTCCTACGAGCAGTACTTC	CSARGTSGDSYEQYF	TRBD2	TRBV20-1	TRBJ2-7	medium-sized
TGTGCCAGCAGCCCCTCAAACAGTTTGGATACGCAGTATTTT	CASSPSNSLDTQYF	NA	TRBV5-5	TRBJ2-3	many
TGTGCCAGCAGCCAAGTGGCCGGGCCCCTCCTAACTTTCTCTGGAAACACCATATATTTT	CASSQVAGPLLTFSGNTIYF	NA	TRBV4-2	TRBJ1-3	many
TGCAGTGCCAGGTCCGGGACTAGCGTCTACGAGCAGTACTTC	CSARSGTSVYEQYF	TRBD2	TRBV20-1	TRBJ2-7	many
TGTGCCAGCAGCCAGGGACAGAGAGAGACCCAGTACTTC	CASSQGQRETQYF	TRBD1	TRBV3-1	TRBJ2-5	many
TGCAGTGCCGTCCCCCCAATCGGTCCAAACATTCAGTACTTC	CSAVPPIGPNIQYF	NA	TRBV20-1	TRBJ2-4	many
TGTGCCAGCAGCCAAACCGACAGTTCTGGGTATGGCTACACCTTC	CASSQTDSSGYGYTF	NA	TRBV4-2	TRBJ1-2	many
TGTGCCAGCAGGACAGGGGGCGATAATGGCTACACCTTC	CASRTGGDNGYTF	TRBD1	TRBV6-5	TRBJ1-2	many
TGTGCCAGCGGAACTTGGGGGGGGCATGAGCAGTTCTTC	CASGTWGGHEQFF	NA	TRBV12-3/TRBV12-4	TRBJ2-1	many
TGCGCCAGCAGCCCGACGGGTCCTGACAGTAATTCACCCCTCCACTTT	CASSPTGPDSNSPLHF	NA	TRBV5-1	TRBJ1-6	many
TGCAGTGCTAAGGACGACACTGATTTAGGGGCTTTCTTT	CSAKDDTDLGAFF	NA	TRBV20-1	TRBJ1-1	many
TGCAGTGCTAGAGCCAACAACAGGGATGGAAACACCATATATTTT	CSARANNRDGNTIYF	NA	TRBV20-1	TRBJ1-3	many
TGTGCCAGCAGCTTAGACCCGACATCATACGAGCAGTACTTC	CASSLDPTSYEQYF	NA	TRBV7-9	TRBJ2-7	many
TGTGCCAGCAGCCAAAGTTATTACGAGCAGTACTTC	CASSQSYYEQYF	NA	TRBV3-1	TRBJ2-7	many
TGTGCCAGCAGCGGTAGCGGGACGGTCTACGAGCAGTACTTC	CASSGSGTVYEQYF	TRBD2	TRBV7-2	TRBJ2-7	many